A single sample gave rise to the 13 T cell receptor beta chains below, sequenced in a study of blood T cells in healthy people across ages. Alongside a J-beta primer mix, a sample-barcoded 5' primer served in a second PCR lasting roughly 7 to 11 cycles. TCRdb re-analysed the 5' RACE reads in MiXCR, keeping a single row per CDR3 protein. This table has roughly 700,000 distinct CDR3 sequences, more than 40% appearing once. Sequencing input: blood. These receptors were obtained from a woman aged 60-75 years in good health.

The chain is built from TRBV5-6 and TRBJ1-2; D gene unclear. CDR3 length equals 14 residues. Germline CDR1 reads SGHDT; CDR2 reads YYEEEE. V lost 4 bases, J lost 3 bases, and 13 bases lay in between. The CDR3 loop is CASSPRSDYYGYTF. CDR3 in DNA: TGTGCCAGCAGCCCGAGGAGCGATTACTATGGCTACACCTTC. The whole variable domain, remainder taken from reference TRBV5-6 and TRBJ1-2, is DAGVTQSPTHLIKTRGQQVTLRCSPKSGHDTVSWYQQALGQGPQFIFQYYEEEERQRGNFPDRFSGHQFPNYSSELNVNALLLGDSALYLCASSPRSDYYGYTFGSGTRLTVV.

The DNA for the CDR3 is TGCAGCGTAGGTCAGCGGGGGAGCACAGATACGCAGTATTTT. As protein: CSVGQRGSTDTQYF. The rearrangement joins TRBV29-1 to TRBJ2-3; TRBD2 matches at 8 bases. In germline, CDR1 is SQVTM, CDR2 ANQGSEA. The CDR3 length is 14 residues. The J segment lost 0 bases and the V segment lost 6 bases, leaving 5 bases of the junction unmatched.

This clonotype was counted many times. V gene TRBV7-9 combines with J gene TRBJ2-5; maybe TRBD2 (6 bases). The V and J ends lost 2 bases and 5 bases respectively, with 18 bases between them. This CDR3 contains 16 residues. Germline V lookup: CDR1 SEHNR, CDR2 FQNEAQ (reference sequence). The CDR3 DNA follows: TGTGCCAGCAGCTTAAGGCGAGCGGGCCTAGGGGAGACCCAGTACTTC. Translation gives CASSLRRAGLGETQYF.

CDR3 in DNA: TGCAGTGCTAGAAACCCGGGTAACTATGGCTACACCTTC. It codes for CSARNPGNYGYTF. The J gene is TRBJ1-2, the V gene TRBV20-1, with unresolved D. Germline values: CDR1 DFQATT, CDR2 SNEGSKA (reference sequence). The CDR3 contains 13 residues. Trimming shortened V by 2 bases and J by 1 base, and 8 bases separated the two germline ends.

This clonotype has just a few counts. This rearrangement joins TRBV12-3 or TRBV12-4 to TRBJ2-7; D might be TRBD2 (6 bases). The V and J ends lost 5 bases and 8 bases respectively, with 13 bases between them. The CDR3 is made up of 12 amino acids. The CDR3 nucleotides read TGTGCCAGCAGTCCGACTAGAACCAAGCAGTACTTC. This gives the protein CASSPTRTKQYF.

This clonotype appeared once. The V call is TRBV7-2, the J call TRBJ1-2; maybe TRBD1 (5 bases). This CDR3 contains 14 residues. V was trimmed by 6 bases and J by 2 bases, leaving 13 bases between them. Germline-derived CDR1 and CDR2 are SGHTA and FQGNSA. CDR3 coding DNA: TGTGCCAGCAGTCAGGGTGTTCTCAACTATGGCTACACCTTC. It codes for CASSQGVLNYGYTF.

This chain links TRBV4-2 with TRBJ2-3; D ambiguous. V lost 5 bases, J lost 3 bases, and 21 bases lay in between. Germline values: CDR1 LGHNA, CDR2 YNFKEQ. CDR3 length: 17 residues. The CDR3 loop is CASSSGQRTAPTDTQYF. The CDR3 DNA reads as TGTGCCAGCAGCTCCGGCCAGCGCACCGCGCCGACAGATACGCAGTATTTT.

J is TRBJ2-5 and V is TRBV25-1; maybe TRBD1 (7 bases). Trimming shortened V by 0 bases and J by 11 bases, and 22 bases separated the two germline ends. The CDR3 runs to 16 residues. Germline lookup yields CDR1 MGHDK and CDR2 SYGVNS. CDR3 DNA sequence: TGTGCCAGCAGTGAATATGGAGGGACAGAAGACAATGAGCAGTACTTC. It yields the protein CASSEYGGTEDNEQYF.

This chain connects TRBV7-2 to TRBJ2-1; D unclear. The germline V gene encodes CDR1 SGHTA and CDR2 FQGNSA. This CDR3 comprises 13 residues. V lost 2 bases to trimming and J lost 4 bases, with 6 bases between them. CDR3 region: CASSLYRYNEQFF. CDR3 coding DNA: TGTGCCAGCAGCTTATACAGATACAATGAGCAGTTCTTC.

The chain couples TRBV9 to TRBJ2-1, with a weak D call TRBD2 (6 bases). The germline gives CDR1 SGDLS, CDR2 YYNGEE. This CDR3 spans 15 amino acids. Trimming removed 3 bases at V and 5 bases at J, with 15 bases between. CDR3 nucleotide sequence: TGTGCCAGCAGCGCCCGGACGGGGGTCAACAATGAGCAGTTCTTC. Its translation is CASSARTGVNNEQFF.

The chain couples TRBV20-1 to TRBJ2-3; perhaps D is TRBD1 or TRBD2 (5 bases each). Germline V gene sequence: CDR1 DFQATT, CDR2 SNEGSKA (reference sequence). The CDR3 spans 13 residues. Trimming shortened V by 6 bases and J by 4 bases, and 14 bases separated the two germline ends. The CDR3 DNA sequence: TGCAGTGCCCGCTTCCGAGGGGCAGATACGCAGTATTTT. It is translated as CSARFRGADTQYF.

This rearrangement joins TRBV5-6 to TRBJ2-3; TRBD2 is a possible D gene (6 bases). This CDR3 spans 18 amino acids. Germline CDR1 is SGHDT and CDR2 is YYEEEE. The ends were cut back, 6 bases at V and 0 bases at J, with 23 bases in the middle. The CDR3 is CASIVQGGGKLSTDTQYF. The CDR3 region has the DNA TGTGCCAGCATTGTCCAGGGAGGCGGGAAGCTGAGCACAGATACGCAGTATTTT.

This chain links TRBV5-1 with TRBJ2-1, with TRBD2 matching over 8 bases. This CDR3 spans 15 amino acids. V was clipped by 4 bases and J by 0 bases; unmatched bases: 3. Germline values: CDR1 SGHRS, CDR2 YFSETQ. The CDR3 DNA follows: TGCGCCAGCAGCCGGGAGGGGGGCTCCTACAATGAGCAGTTCTTC. It yields the protein CASSREGGSYNEQFF. The entire variable domain, with the rest obtained from reference TRBV5-1 and TRBJ2-1, is as follows: KAGVTQTPRYLIKTRGQQVTLSCSPISGHRSVSWYQQTPGQGLQFLFEYFSETQRNKGNFPGRFSGRQFSNSRSEMNVSTLELGDSALYLCASSREGGSYNEQFFGPGTRLTVL.